The 5 T cell receptor beta chains below were found in one sample sequenced in a study of T cells in Graves' hyperthyroidism and ophthalmopathy (dated by TCRdb to about 2019). Library preparation employed multiplex PCR. TCRdb lists the instrument as Illumina HiSeq 2000. The TCR beta CDR3 regions were amplified from RNA transcripts. The first round of RT-PCR for the TCR CDR3 was performed with the HTBI primer set and the Qiagen OneStep RT-PCR kit. Starting from the raw public reads, TCRdb applied fastp trimming at Q25, assembled clones with MiXCR and retained in-frame beta chains. Rows matching on CDR3 protein sequence are summarized as one entry with the most common DNA and genes. The sample data list 340,000 or so distinct CDR3 sequences, and 18% of these were observed just once. The ten largest clones take up roughly 49% of the sample. Sequenced sample: blood. The receptor source for this set is a woman between 50 and 59 years old with Graves' hyperthyroidism.

The chain couples TRBV19 to TRBJ1-2, with a tentative D call TRBD1 (5 bases). V gave up 9 bases and J gave up 2 bases, with 13 bases separating them. CDR1 and CDR2 from the germline V gene are LNHDA and SQIVND (reference sequence). This CDR3 has 13 residues. The CDR3 spells CASYRDRNYGYTF. CDR3 nucleotide sequence: TGTGCCAGCTACCGGGACCGAAACTATGGCTACACCTTC.

This clonotype has a count of ten or more. The chain is built from TRBV5-1 and TRBJ1-1; D remains ambiguous. V shed 4 bases and J shed 2 bases, with 15 bases lying between them. The CDR3 sequence is 15 residues long. Germline CDR1 SGHRS, CDR2 YFSETQ. The CDR3 protein is CASSPEGSGNTEAFF. The CDR3 DNA follows: TGCGCCAGCAGCCCGGAGGGCAGCGGAAACACTGAAGCTTTCTTT.

This clonotype was detected only a few times. This chain connects TRBV5-1 to TRBJ2-3; D is possibly TRBD1 or TRBD2 (6 bases each). This CDR3 region has 15 residues. V lost 4 bases to trimming and J lost 3 bases, with 15 bases between them. Germline V lookup: CDR1 SGHRS, CDR2 YFSETQ. This chain's CDR3 is CASSTGGPATDTQYF. The CDR3 DNA is TGCGCCAGCAGCACTGGGGGGCCGGCGACAGATACGCAGTATTTT.

The gene calls are TRBV27 and TRBJ1-5, with D possibly TRBD1 on 6 matching bases. The CDR3 length is 13 residues. Trimming cost V 6 bases and J 7 bases, with 13 bases left between them. CDR1 MNHEY and CDR2 SMNVEV come from the germline V gene (reference sequence). CDR3 nucleotide sequence: TGTGCCAGCAGCATACAGGGCGGGCAGCCCCAGCATTTT. Translating it yields CASSIQGGQPQHF.

This clonotype was picked up many times. The rearrangement uses TRBV24-1 and TRBJ1-4; 10 bases are shared with TRBD1. CDR3 length: 15 amino acids. CDR1 KGHDR and CDR2 SFDVKD come from the germline V gene. Trimming took 4 bases from V and 6 from J; bases not matched to a gene: 4. This CDR3 reads CATSDAGTGDEKLFF. The CDR3 coding sequence is TGTGCCACCAGTGACGCCGGGACAGGGGATGAAAAACTGTTTTTT.